Listed here are 2 T cell receptor beta chains from one sample, sequenced in a study of CD8 T cell repertoires and HIV-1 epitope variants. These TCRs' antigens remain unknown. Some clones are missing from TCRdb's copy, which holds only in-frame ones; the method was immunoSEQ multiplex PCR. The sample consists of around 4,600 clones, 60% to 65% of them appearing once. Input material: cultured CD8+ T cells derived from PBMCs. These receptors were obtained from a male donor with HIV.

V and J are TRBV28 and TRBJ2-7; no clear D. V lost 3 bases and J lost 7, with 19 bases in between. The CDR3 sequence is 15 residues long. From germline, CDR1 is MDHEN and CDR2 SYDVKM. CDR3 region: CASSLARFNQGEQYF. The CDR3 coding sequence is TGTGCCAGCAGTTTGGCCAGGTTTAACCAAGGAGAGCAGTACTTC.

In its sample, this clone was seen once. The chain uses TRBV13 and TRBJ2-5; D is possibly TRBD2 (6 bases). Germline V gene sequence: CDR1 PRHDT, CDR2 FYEKMQ (reference sequence). The germline V and J ends were trimmed by 4 bases and 5 bases, with 14 bases remaining between them. The CDR3 loop spans 14 amino acids. The CDR3 coding sequence is TGTGCCAGCAGCTCTTTGGGGGGAGAGGAGACCCAGTACTTC. It is translated as CASSSLGGEETQYF.